This T cell receptor beta chain was profiled in a study of blood T cell repertoires in COVID-19. Each recovered donor of Cohort 3 presented with two negative PCRs, clearance, or symptom resolution. The germline gives CDR1 MNHEY, CDR2 SVGAGI. The CDR3 extends over 14 amino acids. V was pared by 7 bases and J by 10 bases, with 12 bases of the junction left unmatched. Authors' analysis steps: Cell counts per sample came from amplifying reference gene primers. Measured with immunoSEQ multiplex PCR; TCRdb has only the in-frame clones, and not every one. The V and J calls and clone size come from that table; D and trimming were worked out from the DNA. The sample yields around 220,000 clones, roughly 84% seen once.

The V and J genes are TRBV6-5 and TRBJ1-4; 7 positions agree with TRBD1. The TCR sequence derives from a middle-aged woman who had recovered from COVID-19. Sequenced: PBMCs or T cells enriched from blood (not recorded which). The CDR3 sequence is CASTSDRMQGKLFF. CDR3 nucleotides: TGTGCCAGCACGTCGGACAGGATGCAAGGAAAACTGTTTTTT.